Each of the 30 T cell receptor beta chains below was sequenced from the same sample in a study of early T cells in non-severe SARS-CoV-2 infection. Via MiXCR, TCRdb re-called the 5' RACE reads, giving one row per CDR3 protein. The repertoire has 30,000 to 40,000 distinct CDR3 sequences, 3.5% to 5% of them found once; the top ten carry around 15%. What was sequenced was whole blood. The origin of the receptors is an adult who was a healthcare worker with PCR-confirmed SARS-CoV-2 infection or an uninfected control (not recorded which).

This clonotype was seen a handful of times. The rearrangement uses TRBV5-5 and TRBJ2-2; TRBD1 matches at 7 bases. CDR3 size: 15 residues. Germline lookup yields CDR1 SGHKS and CDR2 YYEKEE (reference sequence). Germline trimming cut 1 base from V and 5 bases from J; bases unmatched to any gene: 5. CDR3 in amino acids: CASSLYGTDTGELFF. The CDR3 nucleotides are TGTGCCAGCAGCTTGTATGGGACAGATACCGGGGAGCTGTTTTTT. The full variable domain, in which reference TRBV5-5 and TRBJ2-2 provide the parts outside the CDR3, is DAGVTQSPTHLIKTRGQQVTLRCSPISGHKSVSWYQQVLGQGPQFIFQYYEKEERGRGNFPDRFSARQFPNYSSELNVNALLLGDSALYLCASSLYGTDTGELFFGEGSRLTVL.

This clonotype was counted only a few times. This chain joins TRBV11-2 and TRBJ1-4, with D unresolved. Trimming left V 2 bases short and J 10 bases short, with 8 bases between. CDR3 length: 12 residues. Germline V gene sequence: CDR1 SGHAT, CDR2 FQNNGV. The CDR3 loop reads CASSLSVGKLFF. The CDR3 region has the DNA TGTGCCAGCAGCTTAAGCGTTGGAAAACTGTTTTTT.

This clonotype was picked up many times. The chain couples TRBV3-1 to TRBJ1-2; D is ambiguous. The CDR3 is made up of 15 amino acids. Germline-derived CDR1 and CDR2 are LGHDT and YNNKEL (reference sequence). The germline V and J ends were trimmed by 1 base and 4 bases, with 13 bases remaining between them. Written as DNA, the CDR3 is TGTGCCAGCAGCCAAGCTGGGAGAGGCTTCTATGGCTACACCTTC. Its translation is CASSQAGRGFYGYTF.

In its sample, this clonotype was seen many times. The CDR3 coding sequence is TGTGCCAGCAGCGGGACCAAGACTTCCGCGCAGTATTTT. This sequence encodes CASSGTKTSAQYF. The chain employs TRBV7-6 and TRBJ2-3; D may match TRBD1 or TRBD2 (5 bases each). Trimming pared 5 bases from V and 10 bases from J, leaving 16 bases between. CDR3 size: 13 residues. Germline assignment: CDR1 SGHVS and CDR2 FNYEAQ.

This clonotype was counted ten times or more. The chain couples TRBV5-1 to TRBJ2-3, with D unclear. CDR1 and CDR2 (germline): SGHRS, YFSETQ. This CDR3 is 16 amino acids long. Deletions cut 2 bases from V and 0 bases from J, with 13 bases between. The CDR3 DNA reads TGCGCCAGCAGCTTATCCGGTAGTGGAAGCACAGATACGCAGTATTTT. It yields the protein CASSLSGSGSTDTQYF.

This clonotype turned up a few times. This sequence joins TRBV7-2 and TRBJ2-3; 15 nucleotides align to TRBD2. Trimming took 4 bases from V and 9 from J; bases not matched to a gene: 5. The CDR3 totals 15 residues. CDR1 SGHTA and CDR2 FQGNSA come from the germline V gene. The DNA for the CDR3 is TGTGCCAGCAGCTGGACTAGCGGGGGGGCTGGGACGCAGTATTTT. This sequence encodes CASSWTSGGAGTQYF.

This clonotype is labeled medium-sized. The chain recombines TRBV5-1 with TRBJ2-3; D gene uncertain. This CDR3 is built from 14 residues. The germline V and J ends were trimmed by 2 bases and 3 bases, with 10 bases remaining between them. Germline V CDR1 and CDR2: SGHRS, YFSETQ. CDR3 region: CASSFVQITDTQYF. The CDR3 DNA is TGCGCCAGCAGCTTCGTACAGATAACAGATACGCAGTATTTT.

Ten or more counts support this clonotype. The genes are TRBV29-1 and TRBJ1-3; tentative D call: TRBD1 (5 bases). V shed 5 bases and J shed 0 bases, with 23 bases lying between them. The CDR3 spans 18 residues. CDR1 SQVTM and CDR2 ANQGSEA come from the germline V gene. This chain's CDR3 is CSVLISKQGLTSGNTIYF. Here the CDR3 DNA reads TGCAGCGTTTTGATTTCAAAGCAGGGCTTGACCTCTGGAAACACCATATATTTT. Supplemented by reference TRBV29-1 and TRBJ1-3, the full variable domain reads SAVISQKPSRDICQRGTSLTIQCQVDSQVTMMFWYRQQPGQSLTLIATANQGSEATYESGFVIDKFPISRPNLTFSTLTVSNMSPEDSSIYLCSVLISKQGLTSGNTIYFGEGSWLTVV.

This chain joins TRBV2 and TRBJ2-3, with a possible D match to TRBD2 (6 bases). The V gene's germline CDR1 is SNHLY and CDR2 FYNNEI. The CDR3 loop spans 13 amino acids. V lost 0 bases to trimming and J lost 5 bases, with 6 bases between them. In DNA, the CDR3 is TGTGCCAGCAGTGAAGCGGAGGGAGATACGCAGTATTTT. It encodes CASSEAEGDTQYF. The full variable domain, completed using reference TRBV2 and TRBJ2-3, is EPEVTQTPSHQVTQMGQEVILRCVPISNHLYFYWYRQILGQKVEFLVSFYNNEISEKSEIFDDQFSVERPDGSNFTLKIRSTKLEDSAMYFCASSEAEGDTQYFGPGTRLTVL.

This clonotype was recorded at least ten times. The chain combines TRBV18 with TRBJ1-2; D perhaps matches TRBD1 (6 bases). Trimming stripped 6 bases from V and 1 base from J, with 15 bases between. CDR1 KGHSH and CDR2 LQKENI come from the germline V gene. This CDR3 spans 15 amino acids. The CDR3 spells CASSPGAGDNYGYTF. The CDR3 region has the DNA TGTGCCAGCTCTCCGGGGGCAGGGGATAACTATGGCTACACCTTC. The full variable domain, rest sourced from reference TRBV18 and TRBJ1-2, is NAGVMQNPRHLVRRRGQEARLRCSPMKGHSHVYWYRQLPEEGLKFMVYLQKENIIDESGMPKERFSAEFPKEGPSILRIQQVVRGDSAAYFCASSPGAGDNYGYTFGSGTRLTVV.

This clonotype occurred a few times. This rearrangement joins TRBV4-1 to TRBJ2-1, with D possibly TRBD2 on 6 matching bases. From germline, CDR1 is MGHRA and CDR2 YSYEKL. The CDR3 runs 15 residues. V shed 5 bases and J shed 0 bases, with 11 bases lying between them. The CDR3 sequence: CASSYGLPSYNEQFF. The DNA for the CDR3 is TGCGCCAGCAGCTACGGACTACCCTCCTACAATGAGCAGTTCTTC.

This clonotype is medium-sized. J is TRBJ2-2 and V is TRBV30; unclear D gene. This CDR3 comprises 14 residues. Trimming cost V 0 bases and J 1 base, with 6 bases left between them. Germline loops: CDR1 GTSNPN, CDR2 SVGIG (reference sequence). CDR3 amino acids: CAWSVPRNTGELFF. The CDR3 nucleotides read TGTGCCTGGAGTGTACCGCGGAACACCGGGGAGCTGTTTTTT.

This clonotype is judged medium-sized. The chain joins TRBV20-1 to TRBJ2-5, with TRBD2 matching 8 bases. V lost 1 base, J lost 6 bases, and 19 bases stayed unmatched. This CDR3 has 18 residues. The germline gives CDR1 DFQATT, CDR2 SNEGSKA (reference sequence). Here the CDR3 DNA reads TGCAGTGCTAGAGCCGCAGCGGATGGGCGGGGGGTTTGGAAGACCCAGTACTTC. Amino acids: CSARAAADGRGVWKTQYF.

This clonotype was counted only a few times. The genes are TRBV5-4 and TRBJ1-6; 8 nucleotides align to TRBD1. Germline V gives CDR1 SGHNT, CDR2 YYREEE (reference sequence). The V and J ends lost 6 bases and 2 bases, in that order; junction bases with no gene match: 4. This CDR3 is 15 amino acids long. CDR3 amino acids: CASKDRGTYNSPLHF. CDR3 in DNA: TGTGCCAGCAAAGACAGGGGAACCTATAATTCACCCCTCCACTTT.

This clonotype was detected ten times or more. The chain links TRBV7-2 to TRBJ1-1; no firm D call. This CDR3 spans 14 amino acids. Germline values: CDR1 SGHTA, CDR2 FQGNSA. The germline V and J ends were trimmed by 1 base and 1 base, with 7 bases remaining between them. The CDR3 reads CASSLGSANTEAFF. DNA of the CDR3: TGTGCCAGCAGCTTAGGTTCCGCGAACACTGAAGCTTTCTTT.

Many counts were recorded for this clonotype. The chain recombines TRBV20-1 with TRBJ2-1, with TRBD2 matching over 7 bases. The CDR3 length is 17 residues. V was pared by 6 bases and J by 4 bases, with 18 bases of the junction left unmatched. Looked up from germline, CDR1 is DFQATT and CDR2 is SNEGSKA (reference sequence). The CDR3 loop is CSAASALLAGVYNEQFF. CDR3 sequence (DNA): TGCAGTGCCGCCAGTGCCTTATTGGCGGGGGTATACAATGAGCAGTTCTTC.

This clonotype was counted many times. The V call is TRBV6-6, the J call TRBJ1-4, with D possibly matching TRBD1 (6 bases). Trimming cost V 6 bases and J 9 bases, with 17 bases left between them. CDR3 length: 14 amino acids. Germline CDR1 MNHNY, CDR2 SVGAGI (reference sequence). CDR3 bases: TGTGCCAGCAGCGCGGGGGCAGGGCGGAAAAAACTGTTTTTT. It is translated as CASSAGAGRKKLFF.

This clonotype has at least ten counts. V gene TRBV5-1 combines with J gene TRBJ1-1; D is unresolved. The CDR3 covers 14 residues. The germline gives CDR1 SGHRS, CDR2 YFSETQ. With 7 bases removed from V and 2 bases from J, the gap between germline ends came to 15 bases. DNA of the CDR3: TGCGCCAGCCCATTTGTCGACATCAACACTGAAGCTTTCTTT. Encoded protein: CASPFVDINTEAFF.

The sample holds many counts of this clonotype. The rearrangement joins TRBV6-6 to TRBJ1-2; TRBD1 matches at 10 bases. Germline V gives CDR1 MNHNY, CDR2 SVGAGI (reference sequence). V shed 2 bases, J shed 8 bases, and the junction held 8 bases outside the gene matches. The CDR3 length is 15 residues. The CDR3: CASSYRGTGEEGYTF. The CDR3 DNA is TGTGCCAGCAGTTACCGAGGGACAGGGGAGGAAGGCTACACCTTC.

This clonotype was recorded at least ten times. The genes are TRBV5-5 and TRBJ1-1; weak D call: TRBD1 (6 bases). Deletions cut 3 bases from V and 2 bases from J, with 11 bases between. Germline V lookup: CDR1 SGHKS, CDR2 YYEKEE (reference sequence). The CDR3 runs 14 residues. DNA of the CDR3: TGTGCCAGCAGCTGGGGGGGCGACAACACTGAAGCTTTCTTT. As protein: CASSWGGDNTEAFF.

This clonotype was seen at least ten times. This rearrangement joins TRBV14 to TRBJ1-2; D perhaps matches TRBD1 (6 bases). V was trimmed by 1 base and J by 8 bases, leaving 14 bases between them. Germline assignment: CDR1 SGHDN and CDR2 FVKESK. This CDR3 has 14 amino acids. This chain's CDR3 is CASSQGRQDLGYTF. In DNA form, the CDR3 reads TGTGCCAGCAGCCAAGGGCGACAGGATCTCGGCTACACCTTC.

This clonotype has a count of ten or more. The genes are TRBV19 and TRBJ2-1, with 10 bases aligning to TRBD2. V lost 3 bases to trimming and J lost 9 bases; unmatched junction nucleotides: 5. CDR1 and CDR2 (germline): LNHDA, SQIVND (reference sequence). The length of the CDR3 is 14 residues. The DNA for the CDR3 is TGTGCCAGTAGTATCCTAGCGGGGGCTCGTGAGCAGTTCTTC. Amino acids: CASSILAGAREQFF.

This clonotype was seen at least ten times. V is TRBV5-4 and J is TRBJ1-6; D not certain. This CDR3 has 15 amino acids. Germline values: CDR1 SGHNT, CDR2 YYREEE (reference sequence). Trimming left V 4 bases short and J 4 bases short, with 12 bases between. This chain's CDR3 is CASSPAGEYNSPLHF. Here the CDR3 DNA reads TGTGCCAGCAGCCCTGCGGGAGAATATAATTCACCCCTCCACTTT.

In this sample, this clonotype turned up many times. The V and J genes are TRBV6-9 and TRBJ1-4, with no clear D. V shed 0 bases and J shed 8 bases, with 10 bases lying between them. Germline V CDR1 and CDR2: MNHGY, SVAAGI. CDR3 length: 14 residues. CDR3 loop: CASSYSWIREKLFF. Written as DNA, the CDR3 is TGTGCCAGCAGTTATTCTTGGATCAGAGAAAAACTGTTTTTT.

This clonotype was observed many times. The chain has TRBV5-4 and TRBJ1-1; D gene unclear. This CDR3 spans 12 amino acids. Deletions cut 4 bases from V and 6 bases from J, with 10 bases between. Germline-derived CDR1 and CDR2 are SGHNT and YYREEE (reference sequence). DNA for the CDR3: TGTGCCAGCAGCAATCGGGGTGCTGAAGCTTTCTTT. This encodes CASSNRGAEAFF.

The genes are TRBV19 and TRBJ2-7, with D uncertain. Germline V CDR1 and CDR2: LNHDA, SQIVND (reference sequence). The CDR3 consists of 12 residues. V lost 5 bases, J lost 1 base, and 6 bases lay in between. For the CDR3, the DNA is TGTGCCAGTAGTTTCGGTTCCTACGAGCAGTACTTC. Amino acids: CASSFGSYEQYF.

There are many counts of this clonotype. J is TRBJ2-1 and V is TRBV6-1; D assignment may be TRBD1 or TRBD2 (5 bases each). CDR1 and CDR2 from the germline V gene are MNHNS and SASEGT. V was shortened by 4 bases and J by 8 bases, with 9 bases between the two germline ends. The CDR3 has 12 amino acids. CDR3 loop: CASSVMGDEQFF. CDR3 sequence (DNA): TGTGCCAGCAGTGTAATGGGGGATGAGCAGTTCTTC.

In its sample, this clonotype was seen many times. The V gene is TRBV7-7, the J gene TRBJ2-7, with TRBD1 matching 9 bases. This CDR3 comprises 14 residues. The junction had 4 bases not matched to a gene; V was cut back by 5 bases and J by 2 bases. CDR1 and CDR2 from the germline V gene are SSHAT and FNYEAQ (reference sequence). CDR3 in DNA: TGTGCCAGCAGCCCGGACAGGGGCCCCTACGAGCAGTACTTC. Amino acid sequence: CASSPDRGPYEQYF.

This clonotype was counted a single time. A far larger clone is a single base away, which makes a read error likely. V gene TRBV7-2 combines with J gene TRBJ2-2, with D maybe TRBD1 (6 bases). CDR1 SGHTA and CDR2 FQGNSA come from the germline V gene. CDR3 length: 14 amino acids. The V end lost 3 bases, the J end lost 3 bases, and 8 bases lay between the germline ends. This CDR3 is CASSFGQYTGELFF. DNA of the CDR3: TGTGCCAGCAGCTTCGGACAGTACACCGGGGAGCTGTTTTTT.

This clonotype was observed at least ten times. The chain couples TRBV30 to TRBJ1-2, with a tentative D call TRBD1 (6 bases). Deletions cut 2 bases from V and 1 base from J, with 17 bases between. Germline V gene lookup returns CDR1 GTSNPN and CDR2 SVGIG (reference sequence). The CDR3 contains 16 residues. CDR3 DNA sequence: TGTGCCTGGAGTTACCAGGGGTCCGCACTTAACTATGGCTACACCTTC. Translated, it gives CAWSYQGSALNYGYTF.